One sample yielded the 21 T cell receptor beta chains listed below, sequenced in a study of molecular identifiers for immune sequencing clone quantification. TCRdb independently ran MiXCR on the PCR reads; one entry per CDR3 protein. The top ten hold approximately 0.75% of the sample, which has some 590,000 distinct CDR3 sequences, roughly 23% seen once. Sequencing input: naive CD8+ T cells from blood, with Jurkat cell RNA spiked in. Subset: FACS-sorted CD8+CD4-CCR7+CD45RA+ naive T cells. The origin of the receptors is a human donor in good health. Some libraries in this study had Jurkat cell RNA spiked in.

This clonotype was observed a few times. This chain joins TRBV11-3 and TRBJ1-5, with unresolved D. The CDR3 extends over 12 amino acids. Germline CDR1 reads SGHNT; CDR2 reads YENEEA. V dropped 8 bases and J dropped 8 bases, with 13 bases sitting between them. CDR3 sequence: CASVGAKKPQHF. In DNA form, the CDR3 reads TGTGCCAGCGTTGGAGCTAAAAAGCCCCAGCATTTT.

As to this clonotype: A read error is possible here, since a much larger clone lies one base away. The CDR3 is CASRPLMGPRTDTQYF. CDR3 DNA: TGCGCCAGCAGACCACTTATGGGCCCCAGAACAGATACGCAGTATTTT. The chain employs TRBV4-1 and TRBJ2-3; unclear D gene. There are 16 residues in the CDR3. The V gene's germline CDR1 is MGHRA and CDR2 YSYEKL. Trimming shortened V by 6 bases and J by 3 bases, and 19 bases separated the two germline ends.

Worth noting for this clonotype: It may be a read error: a sequence one base away is much more abundant. The chain recombines TRBV20-1 with TRBJ2-3, with D possibly matching TRBD1 (7 bases). V shed 0 bases and J shed 0 bases, with 22 bases lying between them. This CDR3 spans 19 amino acids. Per the germline V gene, CDR1 is DFQATT and CDR2 is SNEGSKA (reference sequence). CDR3 nucleotide sequence: TGCAGTGCTAGAGATAGGGCAGGGGGAGGACGGACTAGCACAGATACGCAGTATTTT. Its protein product is CSARDRAGGGRTSTDTQYF.

This clonotype was detected once. A much larger clone differs from this one at a single base, so this may be a read error. The chain has TRBV28 and TRBJ2-2; D could derive from TRBD1 or TRBD2 (5 bases each). The CDR3 contains 16 residues. Per germline, CDR1 MDHEN and CDR2 SYDVKM. The CDR3 sequence is CASSSPGTANTGELVF. The CDR3 DNA sequence: TGTGCCAGCAGTAGTCCCGGGACCGCGAACACCGGGGAGCTGGTTTTT.

About this clonotype itself: The conserved phenylalanine or tryptophan is not found at the CDR3 terminus, so this likely reflects a read error. The V call is TRBV10-2, the J call TRBJ2-7; D is uncertain. Germline V gives CDR1 WSHSY, CDR2 SAAADI. Trimming left V 4 bases short and J 4 bases short, with 14 bases between. This CDR3 comprises 14 residues. CDR3 in DNA: TGCGCCAGCAGTGTTATGGGGTCCCAGTACGAGCAGTACCTC. This sequence encodes CASSVMGSQYEQYL.

This clonotype occurred many times. The V call is TRBV12-3 or TRBV12-4, the J call TRBJ2-3; no clear D gene. The ends were cut back, 1 base at V and 4 bases at J, with 12 bases in the middle. There are 15 residues in the CDR3. Written as DNA, the CDR3 is TGTGCCAGCAGTTTAGTGGGGATTAGGGCAGATACGCAGTATTTT. It is translated as CASSLVGIRADTQYF.

This clonotype was seen a handful of times. J is TRBJ2-7 and V is TRBV27; 13 bases align to TRBD2. The CDR3 has 20 residues. The V segment lost 6 bases and the J segment 0 bases; nucleotides outside the gene matches: 17. Germline CDR1 is MNHEY and CDR2 is SMNVEV (reference sequence). CDR3 loop: CASSSLSGTSGDTSSYEQYF. DNA for the CDR3: TGTGCCAGCAGCTCACTCTCCGGGACTAGCGGGGACACTAGCTCCTACGAGCAGTACTTC.

V and J are TRBV13 and TRBJ2-5; a weak D match, TRBD1 (6 bases). V lost 0 bases and J lost 1, with 15 bases in between. The germline gives CDR1 PRHDT, CDR2 FYEKMQ (reference sequence). The CDR3 has 17 residues. The CDR3, as DNA: TGTGCCAGCAGCTTAGGCGGGGACCTAGGGGGCCAAGAGACCCAGTACTTC. Translating it yields CASSLGGDLGGQETQYF. Full variable domain (missing parts from reference TRBV13 and TRBJ2-5): AAGVIQSPRHLIKEKRETATLKCYPIPRHDTVYWYQQGPGQDPQFLISFYEKMQSDKGSIPDRFSAQQFSDYHSELNMSSLELGDSALYFCASSLGGDLGGQETQYFGPGTRLLVL.

The V call is TRBV7-9, the J call TRBJ2-7, with 8 bases matching TRBD1. Germline assignment: CDR1 SEHNR and CDR2 FQNEAQ (reference sequence). V gave up 5 bases and J gave up 5 bases; unmatched junction bases: 2. This CDR3 comprises 12 residues. This chain's CDR3 is CASSMTGDEQYF. CDR3 sequence (DNA): TGTGCCAGCAGCATGACAGGGGACGAGCAGTACTTC. The whole variable domain, remainder taken from reference TRBV7-9 and TRBJ2-7, is DTGVSQNPRHKITKRGQNVTFRCDPISEHNRLYWYRQTLGQGPEFLTYFQNEAQLEKSRLLSDRFSAERPKGSFSTLEIQRTEQGDSAMYLCASSMTGDEQYFGPGTRLTVT.

Notes on this clonotype: An end of the junction differs from the germline gene, which may be a read error. The J gene is TRBJ1-1, the V gene TRBV7-6; D is perhaps TRBD1 (6 bases). From germline, CDR1 is SGHVS and CDR2 FNYEAQ. The CDR3 sequence is 13 residues long. The DNA of the CDR3 is TGTGCCAGCAGCCCAGGGGTGGGGACTGAAGCTGTCTTT. It is translated as CASSPGVGTEAVF.

This clonotype was picked up a small number of times. The chain uses TRBV12-5 and TRBJ1-4; D unclear. CDR3 length: 15 amino acids. V was trimmed by 0 bases and J by 2 bases, leaving 7 bases between them. Germline V gene lookup returns CDR1 LGHNT and CDR2 FRNRAP. Here the CDR3 DNA reads TGTGCTAGTGGTTTGGTAGTGTCTACTAATGAAAAACTGTTTTTT. Translated, it gives CASGLVVSTNEKLFF.

This clonotype came up many times. V usage is TRBV6-2 or TRBV6-3 and J usage is TRBJ1-5, with a possible D match to TRBD1 (5 bases). This CDR3 region has 18 residues. Per germline, CDR1 MNHEY and CDR2 SVGEGT. V dropped 2 bases and J dropped 6 bases, with 23 bases sitting between them. For the CDR3, the DNA is TGTGCCAGCAGTTACACCACAACAGGAGTCACCTTCATTCAGCCCCAGCATTTT. This translates into CASSYTTTGVTFIQPQHF.

Notes on this clonotype: An end of the junction differs from the germline gene, which may be a read error. This chain uses TRBV30 with TRBJ2-2, with D uncertain. This CDR3 contains 14 residues. Germline CDR1 GTSNPN, CDR2 SVGIG (reference sequence). CDR3 bases: TGTGCCTGGAGTGTATCAGCGAACCCCGGGGAGCTGTTTTTT. Translated: CAWSVSANPGELFF. The variable domain in full, with the rest retrieved from reference TRBV30 and TRBJ2-2, is SQTIHQWPATLVQPVGSPLSLECTVEGTSNPNLYWYRQAAGRGLQLLFYSVGIGQISSEVPQNLSASRPQDRQFILSSKKLLLSDSGFYLCAWSVSANPGELFFGEGSRLTVL.

This clonotype was found many times. The chain is built from TRBV6-2 or TRBV6-3 and TRBJ1-5, with D possibly being TRBD1 (5 bases). From germline, CDR1 is MNHEY and CDR2 SVGEGT. Deletions cut 5 bases from V and 0 bases from J, with 11 bases between. The CDR3 runs 15 residues. This CDR3 reads CASSMGLPSNQPQHF. The CDR3 bases are TGTGCCAGCAGTATGGGACTTCCTAGCAATCAGCCCCAGCATTTT.

This clonotype was detected a few times. CDR3 loop: CASSQDRVENEKLFF. The DNA of the CDR3 is TGCGCCAGCAGCCAAGATAGGGTTGAGAATGAAAAACTGTTTTTT. The chain uses TRBV4-3 and TRBJ1-4; D is unresolved. The CDR3 is made up of 15 amino acids. Trimming took off 0 bases at V and 5 bases at J, with 10 bases between the two ends. The germline gives CDR1 LGHNA, CDR2 YSLEER.

This clonotype was seen repeatedly, ten times or more. The rearrangement uses TRBV12-3 or TRBV12-4 and TRBJ2-3; weak D call: TRBD1 (6 bases). CDR3 length: 15 residues. Trimming took 3 bases from V and 2 from J, leaving 12 bases between them. The CDR3 DNA reads TGTGCCAGCAGTTTTGGGGACACCGACACAGATACGCAGTATTTT. Translating it yields CASSFGDTDTDTQYF.

Ten or more counts support this clonotype. This chain joins TRBV7-9 and TRBJ2-2, with 8 bases lining up with TRBD1. Germline loops: CDR1 SEHNR, CDR2 FQNEAQ (reference sequence). The CDR3 spans 15 residues. V lost 4 bases, J lost 6 bases, and 7 bases stayed unmatched. The CDR3 sequence: CASSSGTGLPGELFF. CDR3 sequence (DNA): TGTGCCAGCAGCTCCGGGACAGGACTCCCCGGGGAGCTGTTTTTT.

With respect to this clonotype: A much larger clonotype is one base distant, so this may be a read error. The chain employs TRBV27 and TRBJ1-4; D remains ambiguous. There are 15 residues in the CDR3. Germline V lookup: CDR1 MNHEY, CDR2 SMNVEV (reference sequence). The CDR3 here is CASGLWADQNEKLFF. The CDR3, as DNA: TGTGCCAGCGGTTTGTGGGCTGACCAAAATGAAAAACTGTTTTTT.

In regard to this clonotype: A read error may account for a junction end that differs from germline. The CDR3 DNA sequence: TGTGCTAGCAGCCCCGTGACTAGCGGGAGCCTGAATGAGCAGTTCTTC. Translation: CASSPVTSGSLNEQFF. The chain has TRBV7-7 and TRBJ2-1; the match to TRBD2 covers 12 bases. The CDR3 extends over 16 amino acids. Germline V CDR1 and CDR2: SSHAT, FNYEAQ (reference sequence).

This clonotype has at least ten counts. The V gene is TRBV12-3 or TRBV12-4, the J gene TRBJ2-5; D is perhaps TRBD1 (5 bases). The CDR3 runs 13 residues. The V end lost 3 bases, the J end lost 4 bases, and 9 bases lay between the germline ends. The CDR3 is CASSLAGRETQYF. The CDR3 region has the DNA TGTGCCAGCAGTTTGGCAGGGCGAGAGACCCAGTACTTC.

This clonotype was seen more than once but under ten times. V gene TRBV19 combines with J gene TRBJ2-2; weak D call: TRBD1 (5 bases). The CDR3 loop spans 15 amino acids. The V gene lost 6 bases and the J gene lost 1 base, with 12 bases spanning the gap. Germline CDR1 and CDR2: LNHDA and SQIVND (reference sequence). CDR3 protein: CASSPEGENTGELFF. CDR3 DNA: TGTGCCAGTAGCCCCGAAGGGGAGAACACCGGGGAGCTGTTTTTT. The full variable domain, rest sourced from reference TRBV19 and TRBJ2-2, is DGGITQSPKYLFRKEGQNVTLSCEQNLNHDAMYWYRQDPGQGLRLIYYSQIVNDFQKGDIAEGYSVSREKKESFPLTVTSAQKNPTAFYLCASSPEGENTGELFFGEGSRLTVL.